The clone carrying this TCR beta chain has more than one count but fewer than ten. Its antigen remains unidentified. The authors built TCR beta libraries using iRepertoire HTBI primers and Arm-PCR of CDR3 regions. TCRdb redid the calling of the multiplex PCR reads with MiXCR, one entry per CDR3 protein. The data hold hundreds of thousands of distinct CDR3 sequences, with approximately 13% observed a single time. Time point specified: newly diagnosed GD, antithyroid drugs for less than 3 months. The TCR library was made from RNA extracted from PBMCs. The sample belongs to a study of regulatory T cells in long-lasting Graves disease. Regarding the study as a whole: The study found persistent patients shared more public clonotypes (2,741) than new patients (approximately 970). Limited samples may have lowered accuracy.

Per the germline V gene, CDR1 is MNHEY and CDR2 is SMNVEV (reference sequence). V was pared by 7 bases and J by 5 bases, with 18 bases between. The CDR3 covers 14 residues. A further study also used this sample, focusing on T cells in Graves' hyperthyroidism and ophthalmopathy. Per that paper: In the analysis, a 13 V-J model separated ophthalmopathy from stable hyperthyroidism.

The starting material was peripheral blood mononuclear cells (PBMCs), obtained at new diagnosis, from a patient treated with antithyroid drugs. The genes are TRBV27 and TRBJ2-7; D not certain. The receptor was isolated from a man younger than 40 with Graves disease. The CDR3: CASKVVPPGHEQYF. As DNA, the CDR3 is TGTGCCAGCAAAGTAGTGCCTCCTGGCCACGAGCAGTACTTC.